Reported below is one TCR beta chain. The CDR3 totals 13 residues. Germline values: CDR1 MNHEY, CDR2 SVGAGI. The ends were cut back, 4 bases at V and 4 bases at J, with 10 bases in the middle. The data were obtained in a study of blood T cell repertoires in COVID-19. The wider study: In each case, the material was cDNA or gDNA derived from T cells, B-cell-depleted T cells, or PBMCs.

Study processing details: Amplification of reference gene primers was used by the study to estimate nucleated cell counts. TCRdb's copy holds only in-frame clones and misses some; the assay was immunoSEQ multiplex PCR. V, J and clone size are taken as reported in that table, and D and trimming were inferred from the DNA itself. The sample yields fewer than 60,000 clones, approximately 87% seen once. The clonotype comes from a man in his fifties or sixties with acute or convalescent COVID-19. The sample consisted of peripheral blood. The chain combines TRBV6-5 with TRBJ1-1; D gene ambiguous. The CDR3: CASSSLGATEAFF. CDR3 DNA sequence: TGTGCCAGCAGTTCCCTCGGAGCCACTGAAGCTTTCTTT.